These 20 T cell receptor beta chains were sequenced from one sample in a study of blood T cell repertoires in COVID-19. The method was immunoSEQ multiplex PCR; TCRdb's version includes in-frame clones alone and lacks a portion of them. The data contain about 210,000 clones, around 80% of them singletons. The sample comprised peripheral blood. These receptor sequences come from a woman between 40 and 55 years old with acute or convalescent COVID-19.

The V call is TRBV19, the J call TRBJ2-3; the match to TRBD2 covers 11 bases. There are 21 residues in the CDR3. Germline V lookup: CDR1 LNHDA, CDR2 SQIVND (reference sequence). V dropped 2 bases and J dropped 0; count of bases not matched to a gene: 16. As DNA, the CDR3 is TGTGCCAGTAGTATAACCAGGACTAGCGGGCCGTATCAATATAGCACAGATACGCAGTATTTT. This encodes CASSITRTSGPYQYSTDTQYF.

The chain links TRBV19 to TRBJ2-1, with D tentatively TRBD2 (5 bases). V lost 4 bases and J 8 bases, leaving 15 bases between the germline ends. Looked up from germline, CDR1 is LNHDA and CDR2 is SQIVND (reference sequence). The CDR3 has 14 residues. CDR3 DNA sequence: TGTGCCAGTAGTAAGCAGTTAGCGAGAGATGAGCAGTTCTTC. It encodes CASSKQLARDEQFF.

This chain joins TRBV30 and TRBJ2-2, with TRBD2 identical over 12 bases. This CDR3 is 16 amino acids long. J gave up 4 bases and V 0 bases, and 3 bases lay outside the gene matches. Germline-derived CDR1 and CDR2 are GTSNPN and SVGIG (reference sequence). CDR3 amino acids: CAWSVPLAGGTGELFF. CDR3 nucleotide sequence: TGTGCCTGGAGTGTACCACTAGCGGGGGGCACCGGGGAGCTGTTTTTT.

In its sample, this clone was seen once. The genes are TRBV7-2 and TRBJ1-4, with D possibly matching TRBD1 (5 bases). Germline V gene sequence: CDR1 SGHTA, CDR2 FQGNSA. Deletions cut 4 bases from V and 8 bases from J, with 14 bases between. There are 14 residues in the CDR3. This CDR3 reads CASSWGRVEEKLFF. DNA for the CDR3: TGTGCCAGCAGCTGGGGGAGGGTGGAGGAAAAACTGTTTTTT.

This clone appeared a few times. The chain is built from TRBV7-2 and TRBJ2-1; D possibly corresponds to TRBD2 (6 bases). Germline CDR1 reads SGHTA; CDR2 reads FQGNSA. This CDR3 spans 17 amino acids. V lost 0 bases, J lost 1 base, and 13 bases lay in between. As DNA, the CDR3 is TGTGCCAGCAGCTTAGCGCCGGCGGGGCCTTCCTACAATGAGCAGTTCTTC. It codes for CASSLAPAGPSYNEQFF.

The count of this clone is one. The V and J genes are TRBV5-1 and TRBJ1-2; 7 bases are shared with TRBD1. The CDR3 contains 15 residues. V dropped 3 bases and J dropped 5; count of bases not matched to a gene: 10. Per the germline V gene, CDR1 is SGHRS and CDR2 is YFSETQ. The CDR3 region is CASSSPDRVNYGYTF. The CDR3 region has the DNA TGCGCCAGCAGCTCACCTGACAGGGTTAATTATGGCTACACCTTC.

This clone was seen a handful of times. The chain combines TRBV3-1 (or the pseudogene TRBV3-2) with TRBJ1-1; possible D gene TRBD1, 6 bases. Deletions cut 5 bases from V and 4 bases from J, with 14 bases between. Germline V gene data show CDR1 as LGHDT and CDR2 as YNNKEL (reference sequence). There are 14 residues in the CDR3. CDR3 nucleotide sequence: TGTGCCAGCAGCTTTCTACAGGGCCGCACTGAAGCTTTCTTT. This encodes CASSFLQGRTEAFF.

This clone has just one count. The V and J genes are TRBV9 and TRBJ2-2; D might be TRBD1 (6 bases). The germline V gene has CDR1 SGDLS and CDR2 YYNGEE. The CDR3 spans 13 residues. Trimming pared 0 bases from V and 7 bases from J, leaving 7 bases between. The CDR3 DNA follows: TGTGCCAGCAGCGTAGTCAGGGGCGGGGAGCTGTTTTTT. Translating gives CASSVVRGGELFF.

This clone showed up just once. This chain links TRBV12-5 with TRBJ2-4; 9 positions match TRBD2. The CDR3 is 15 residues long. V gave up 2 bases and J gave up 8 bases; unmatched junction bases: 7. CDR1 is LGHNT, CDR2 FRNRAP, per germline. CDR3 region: CASGLSREGLDIQYF. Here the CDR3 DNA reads TGTGCTAGTGGTTTGTCGCGGGAGGGCCTGGACATTCAGTACTTC.

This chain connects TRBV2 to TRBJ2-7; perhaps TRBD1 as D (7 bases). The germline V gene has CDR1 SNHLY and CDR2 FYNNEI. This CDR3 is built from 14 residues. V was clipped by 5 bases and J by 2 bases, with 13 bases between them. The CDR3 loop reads CASSSGGGTYEQYF. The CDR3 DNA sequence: TGTGCCAGCAGTAGCGGAGGGGGCACCTACGAGCAGTACTTC.

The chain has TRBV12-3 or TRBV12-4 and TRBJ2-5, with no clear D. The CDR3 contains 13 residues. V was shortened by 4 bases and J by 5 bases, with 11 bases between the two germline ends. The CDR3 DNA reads TGTGCCAGCAGTTCTAGAGATAGGGAGACCCAGTACTTC. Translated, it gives CASSSRDRETQYF.

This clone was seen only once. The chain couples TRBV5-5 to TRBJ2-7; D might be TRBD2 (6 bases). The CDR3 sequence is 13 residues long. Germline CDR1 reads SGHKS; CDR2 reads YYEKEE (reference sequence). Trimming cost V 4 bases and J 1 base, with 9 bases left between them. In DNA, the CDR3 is TGTGCCAGCAGCCCCGCGGGATCCTACGAGCAGTACTTC. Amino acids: CASSPAGSYEQYF.

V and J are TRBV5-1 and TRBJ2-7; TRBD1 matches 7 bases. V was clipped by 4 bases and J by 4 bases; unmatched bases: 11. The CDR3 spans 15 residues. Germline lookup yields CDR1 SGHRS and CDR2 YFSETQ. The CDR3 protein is CASSPDRLVSYEQYF. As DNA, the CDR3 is TGCGCCAGCAGCCCGGACAGGTTGGTAAGTTACGAGCAGTACTTC.

DNA of the CDR3: TGTGCCAGCAGCTCAAATGCAAGGACAGGCTCTTTGGGCTACACCTTC. Translation gives CASSSNARTGSLGYTF. V is TRBV11-2 and J is TRBJ1-2, with 7 bases fitting TRBD1. In germline, CDR1 is SGHAT, CDR2 FQNNGV. V dropped 4 bases and J dropped 8; count of bases not matched to a gene: 16. The CDR3 runs 16 residues.

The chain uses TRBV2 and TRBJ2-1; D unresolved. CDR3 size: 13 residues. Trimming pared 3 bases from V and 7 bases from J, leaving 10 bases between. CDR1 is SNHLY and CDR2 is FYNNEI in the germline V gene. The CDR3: CASSDFRSNEQFF. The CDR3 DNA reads TGTGCCAGCAGTGATTTTCGGAGTAATGAGCAGTTCTTC.

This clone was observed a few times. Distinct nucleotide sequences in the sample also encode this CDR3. The CDR3: CASSQGGNTEAFF. In DNA, the CDR3 is TGCGCCAGCAGCCAAGGGGGGAACACTGAAGCTTTCTTT. The chain recombines TRBV5-1 with TRBJ1-1; perhaps TRBD1 as D (6 bases). The V gene lost 4 bases and the J gene lost 1 base, with 8 bases spanning the gap. The germline gives CDR1 SGHRS, CDR2 YFSETQ. The CDR3 is 13 residues long.

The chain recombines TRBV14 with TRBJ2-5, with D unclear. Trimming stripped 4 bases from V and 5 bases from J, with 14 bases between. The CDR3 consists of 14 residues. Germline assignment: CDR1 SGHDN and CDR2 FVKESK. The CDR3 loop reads CASSPFYGSETQYF. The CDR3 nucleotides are TGTGCCAGCAGCCCCTTTTACGGGTCGGAGACCCAGTACTTC.

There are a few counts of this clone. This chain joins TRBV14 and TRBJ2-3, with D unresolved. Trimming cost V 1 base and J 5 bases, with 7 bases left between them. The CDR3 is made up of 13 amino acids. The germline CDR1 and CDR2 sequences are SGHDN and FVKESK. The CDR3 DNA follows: TGTGCCAGCAGCCAAGGAGAGGTAGATACGCAGTATTTT. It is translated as CASSQGEVDTQYF.

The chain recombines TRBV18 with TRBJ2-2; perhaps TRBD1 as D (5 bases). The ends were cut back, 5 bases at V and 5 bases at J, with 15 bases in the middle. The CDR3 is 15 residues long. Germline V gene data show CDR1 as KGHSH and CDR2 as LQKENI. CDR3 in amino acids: CASSNGHIGTGELFF. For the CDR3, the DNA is TGTGCCAGCTCAAACGGACATATAGGAACCGGGGAGCTGTTTTTT.

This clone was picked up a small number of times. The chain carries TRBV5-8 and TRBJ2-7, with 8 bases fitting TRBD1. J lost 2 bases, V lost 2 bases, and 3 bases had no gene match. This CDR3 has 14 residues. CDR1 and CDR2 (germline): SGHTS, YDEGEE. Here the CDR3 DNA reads TGTGCCAGCAGCTTACGGACAGGGACCTACGAGCAGTACTTC. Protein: CASSLRTGTYEQYF.